This T cell receptor beta chain was identified during a study of vaccination effects on CD4 cells after COVID-19 (dated by TCRdb to between 2020 and 2023). General notes on the study: Participants received two doses of either the BNT162b2 or the mRNA-1273 mRNA SARS-CoV-2 vaccine. Altogether, 10 COVID-19 convalescent patients and a handful of SARS-CoV-2-naive healthy vaccine recipients made up the full study. Cultures from other donors in the study were sequenced with the Oncomine TCR Beta short-read assay on an Illumina iSeq 100. SARS-CoV-2 spike-specific CD4+ TCR repertoires from before and after mRNA vaccination were compared in COVID-19 convalescent patients and in infection-naive vaccine recipients. Paper-wide results and their limitations: The study was limited by a small number of convalescent patients, and early post-infection timepoints were lacking. Among healthy vaccine recipients, nearly all vaccine-induced clones were SARS-CoV-2 mono-reactive, and only 1 of 255 was cross-reactive with common cold coronaviruses. Marked clonal contraction was observed in both infection-induced and vaccine-induced clones at late post-vaccination timepoints, consistent with waning T cell responses.

In the ViraFEST assay, PBMC were stimulated with viral peptide pools, and antigen-specific CD4+ T cell clonotypes were then identified by expansion using TCR sequencing. After around ten days of culture, CD4+ T cells were isolated with the EasySep CD4+ T cell isolation kit. Healthy vaccine recipients had no prior SARS-CoV-2 infection, confirmed by negative nucleocapsid antibodies before and after vaccination. Some 2.2 million PBMC per well were cultured in IMDM with 5% human AB serum, around 10 IU/ml IL-2 and gentamicin, plus 10 ug/ml peptides. On days 3 and 7, half of the culture medium was replaced with fresh IL-2-containing medium. Unless otherwise noted, each peptide stimulation condition was cultured in triplicate wells. PBMC were separated from whole blood using Ficoll-Paque Plus gradient centrifugation and were then either cryopreserved at -140C or used fresh. The overlapping peptide pools covered the spike proteins of SARS-CoV-2 as well as those of the common cold coronaviruses HCoV-NL63, HCoV-OC43 and HCoV-229E. The QIAamp micro DNA kit was used to extract genomic DNA from the cultured CD4+ T cells.

Worth noting for this clone: The antigen this receptor binds is unknown. Per-base quality was not reported, and no clone a single base away is much larger than it.

The library came from the immunoSEQ multiplex PCR assay. TCR beta CDR3 sequencing was performed on DNA from the cultured, isolated CD4+ T cells. As for the original processing: The analysis removed non-productive TCR sequences, trimmed reads to the CDR3 region, and retained only CDR3s that were 7 or more amino acids long. The MANAFEST web app was used to identify antigen-specific clonotypes by comparing expansion in peptide wells with expansion in reference cultures. For clones to be considered positive, expansion at FDR<0.05 versus reference and all other wells, an odds ratio above 5, and a frequency above 0.1% in two replicate wells were required. A clonotype was defined as cross-reactive if the clonotype was significantly expanded both in SARS-CoV-2 spike wells and in at least one common cold coronavirus spike condition. CDR3 similarity was assessed by Levenshtein distance with the stringdist R package, and unrooted trees were built with ape in R 3.6.1. The immuneACCESS repertoire file appears here via TCRdb, limited to in-frame rearrangements. These files lack a portion of the clones; in checked studies, under half of the deficit traces to unresolved V genes, and the cause of the others is not known. V, J and clone size are taken as reported in that table, and D and trimming were inferred from the DNA itself. In this sample the table shows about 41,000 clones, roughly two thirds of which occur a single time. The ten largest clones add up to about 26% of the sample.

V is clipped by 4 bases and J by 1 base, and the sequence between their germline boundaries is 13 bases long. From the germline V gene, CDR1 is SQVTM and CDR2 is ANQGSEA. Measured from the cysteine to the phenylalanine, the CDR3 is 14 residues long. Just the 42-base CDR3 DNA is kept, in frame starting at base 1. This specimen was CD4+ T cells from PBMCs cultured with HCoV-OC43 spike peptides, taken before COVID-19 vaccination. The cell subset or site label of this sample denotes: HCoV-OC43 spike overlapping peptide pool stimulation. The chain couples TRBV29-1 to TRBJ1-2; the D gene is perhaps TRBD1, from 6 matching bases. This TCR was sampled from a human donor who received a COVID-19 vaccine. The nucleotides are TGCAGCGTTGGAGGACAGAGTCATAACTATGGCTACACCTTC. Its protein is CSVGGQSHNYGYTF. Outside the CDR3, residues come from the reference TRBV29-1 and TRBJ1-2 proteins, so the full variable domain is: SAVISQKPSRDICQRGTSLTIQCQVDSQVTMMFWYRQQPGQSLTLIATANQGSEATYESGFVIDKFPISRPNLTFSTLTVSNMSPEDSSIYLCSVGGQSHNYGYTFGSGTRLTVV.